This T cell receptor (beta chain) originates from a study of cytomegalovirus exposure and HLA in healthy donors. With regard to this clone: The antigen is undetermined.

Findings of the study overall: Later work associated 16,951 TCR beta sequences with HLA alleles at 0.05 false discovery rate. The classifier reportedly diagnosed cytomegalovirus status with high sensitivity and specificity. In vitro confirmation showed a few CMV-associated chains to be CMV antigen specific. The study dropped some indistinguishable V segments, TRBV6-2 and TRBV6-3 among them.

Vbeta (60) and Jbeta (13) primers were used in the PCR. TCRdb's table, derived via immunoSEQ multiplex PCR, lists solely in-frame clones and lacks some. The sample carries approximately 170,000 clones, approximately 80% recorded once. Germline V gene data show CDR1 as SGHTA and CDR2 as FQGTGA. CDR3 size: 14 residues. Trimming cost V 1 base and J 3 bases, with 9 bases left between them. This clonotype originated in a woman aged 45-65 years in good health and CMV-seropositive. The chain uses TRBV7-3 and TRBJ1-1, with D possibly being TRBD1 (5 bases). Sequencing used PBMCs. In DNA, the CDR3 is TGTGCCAGCAGCTTAAGCAGGGTGGACACTGAAGCTTTCTTT. Its protein product is CASSLSRVDTEAFF.